These T cell receptor beta chains were read from a single sample in a study of response to subunit inactivated influenza vaccine. TCRdb re-derived calls from the RT-PCR reads in MiXCR, one entry per CDR3 protein. Here the sample spans 450,000 to 600,000 distinct CDR3 sequences, approximately 16% being singletons. This material consisted of CD4+ T cells sorted from PBMCs, taken approximately 25 months after vaccination. Receptors were obtained from a man between 50 and 69 years old who received an inactivated influenza vaccine. The CDR3 runs from the conserved cysteine through the conserved F or W.

TRBJ1-5	TRBV19	CASSTGRSSNRNQPQHF
TRBJ2-6	TRBV6-1	CASTPVFLSGANVLTF
TRBJ1-2	TRBV6-2/TRBV6-3	CASSYSGPPGQRAPNYGYTF
TRBJ2-2	TRBV6-1	CASSREVNTGELFF
TRBJ2-2	TRBV2	CASSDQGAGELFF
TRBJ2-1	TRBV28	CASSFLLAGNNNEQFF
TRBJ2-7	TRBV6-4	CAGNVGTGDTYEQYF
TRBJ2-2	TRBV9	CASSSPGWGELFF
TRBJ2-7	TRBV20-1	CSASSGRSYEQYF
TRBJ2-1	TRBV15	CATSSRKGYNEQFF
TRBJ1-5	TRBV28	CASSLGGARRQPQHF
TRBJ2-1	TRBV3-1	CASSLYQGSYNEQFF
TRBJ2-7	TRBV12-3/TRBV12-4	CASSFRGVEQYF
TRBJ2-7	TRBV4-2	CASSQDFWGNEQYF
TRBJ1-1	TRBV20-1	CSAYKDGGTEAFF
TRBJ2-1	TRBV5-1	CASSWRNNEQFF
TRBJ1-1	TRBV4-1	CASSQEGGGGSAEAFF
TRBJ2-7	TRBV6-1	CASRRTLGDDYEQYF
TRBJ2-3	TRBV10-3	CAIGTHGGPGDTQYF
TRBJ2-1	TRBV20-1	CSALRPGLFNNEQFF
TRBJ2-1	TRBV13	CASSYVNNEQFF
TRBJ2-7	TRBV15	CATSLGQGGEQYF
TRBJ2-4	TRBV5-1	CASSLDQGGAAKNIQYF
TRBJ2-1	TRBV6-2/TRBV6-3	CASSYSPRDQLPNNEQFF
TRBJ1-1	TRBV6-2/TRBV6-3	CASIELGSGAFF
TRBJ2-5	TRBV6-2/TRBV6-3	CASSGLAGVIEETQYF
TRBJ1-5	TRBV28	CASGGGNNQPQHF
TRBJ2-1	TRBV4-2	CASSLNKGNEQFF
TRBJ1-5	TRBV6-6	CASSGESNQPQHF
TRBJ2-1	TRBV20-1	CSPSGREAYNEQFF
TRBJ2-1	TRBV11-2	CASSLGGTSGPEQFF
TRBJ2-7	TRBV3-1	CASSQASGSLYEQYF
TRBJ1-4	TRBV12-3/TRBV12-4	CASSLGDRGEKLFF
TRBJ2-2	TRBV12-3/TRBV12-4	CASSLSKGELFF
TRBJ2-6	TRBV6-5	CASSSQTGISGANVLTF
TRBJ1-1	TRBV2	CASSEDSLSVTEAFF
TRBJ1-6	TRBV28	CASRGGSYNSPLHF
TRBJ2-7	TRBV25-1	CASSDHSGTDLYEQYF
TRBJ1-2	TRBV29-1	CSVRISSGYTF
TRBJ1-2	TRBV6-2/TRBV6-3	CASSWANYGYTF
TRBJ2-1	TRBV5-1	CASSLRSGHEQFF
TRBJ1-5	TRBV7-9	CASKEGDQPQHF
TRBJ1-6	TRBV28	CASSGDSINSPLHF
TRBJ2-1	TRBV20-1	CSGLGGGNEQFF
TRBJ1-5	TRBV10-3	CAISEQGDWYSNQPQHF
TRBJ2-7	TRBV18	CASSPPTVPPYEQYF